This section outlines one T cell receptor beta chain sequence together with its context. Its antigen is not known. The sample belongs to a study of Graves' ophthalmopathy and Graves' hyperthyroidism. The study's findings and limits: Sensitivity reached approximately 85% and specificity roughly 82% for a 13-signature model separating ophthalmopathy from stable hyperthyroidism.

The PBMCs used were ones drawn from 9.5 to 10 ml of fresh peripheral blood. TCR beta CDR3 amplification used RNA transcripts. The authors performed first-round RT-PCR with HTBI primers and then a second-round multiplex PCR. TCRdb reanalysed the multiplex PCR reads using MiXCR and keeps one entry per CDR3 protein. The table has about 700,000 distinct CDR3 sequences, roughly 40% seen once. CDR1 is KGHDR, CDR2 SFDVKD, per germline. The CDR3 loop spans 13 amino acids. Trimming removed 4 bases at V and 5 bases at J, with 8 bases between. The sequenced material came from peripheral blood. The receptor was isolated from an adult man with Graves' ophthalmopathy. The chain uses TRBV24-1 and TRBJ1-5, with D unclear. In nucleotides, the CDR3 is TGTGCCACCAGTGAATGGGGAGATCAGCCCCAGCATTTT. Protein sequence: CATSEWGDQPQHF.